This T cell receptor (beta chain) is from a study of cytomegalovirus exposure and HLA in healthy donors. Per germline, CDR1 LNHDA and CDR2 SQIVND (reference sequence). This CDR3 has 15 amino acids. The V segment lost 3 bases and the J segment 9 bases; nucleotides outside the gene matches: 7. With 60 Vbeta and 13 Jbeta primers, the PCR was carried out. Clones were read by immunoSEQ multiplex PCR, and TCRdb kept only the in-frame ones, dropping some. Of around 170,000 clones in the sample, roughly 80% were seen once. This clone has more than one count but fewer than ten. The sequencing input was PBMCs. The chain combines TRBV19 with TRBJ2-1; TRBD2 agrees at 11 bases. The origin of this receptor is a man between 60 and 75 years old in good health and CMV-seronegative. The CDR3 spells CASSITSGGRGEQFF. The CDR3 bases are TGTGCCAGTAGTATTACTAGCGGGGGAAGGGGTGAGCAGTTCTTC.